Reported below is one T cell receptor (beta chain). What antigen it recognizes has not been identified. Base qualities are not at hand, and no much larger clone is one base apart. These data belong to a study of blood T cell repertoires in COVID-19 (TCRdb year 2020). Notes on the research overall: Samples covering the acute and convalescent phases of COVID-19 were provided by collaborators in the United States, Italy and Spain. The material from the prospective study consisted of cDNA or gDNA derived from T cells, B-cell-depleted T cells, or PBMCs. The dataset comprised deeply sampled blood TCRbeta repertoires from subjects exposed to, actively infected with, or recovered from COVID-19. A freely available public database, intended as a resource for researchers studying the immune response to SARS-CoV-2, is where the repertoires were released. Samples came from the ongoing ImmuneRACE study (first 160 participants) plus 1,254 subjects from 6 global collaborators. The sample metadata nearly always contained a de-identified subject ID, COVID-19 status, age in years and sex. Where available, HLA class I and class II types were taken from metadata supplied by the sample provider and were not determined by assay-based typing.

Whole blood was collected in K2EDTA tubes by collaborating institutions according to the institutions' own protocols. For TCRbeta analysis, collaborator samples were shipped as frozen whole blood, as isolated PBMCs, or as DNA extracted from either sample type. The full study reports these points: The quantity of clinical and demographic metadata differed by source and by participant and was supplied without curation.

TCRbeta CDR3 regions were amplified from genomic DNA using the immunoSEQ Assay, a bias-controlled multiplex PCR. The study's own analysis went as follows. Nucleated cell counts per sample were estimated from amplification of reference gene primers within the assay. To quantify the absolute abundance of each unique TCRbeta CDR3 rearrangement, sequence reads were collapsed and filtered. Productive Simpson clonality was computed per sample as the square root of Simpson's diversity index over productive rearrangements. Imported from immuneACCESS, the table was reduced by TCRdb to in-frame sequences with V and J called. These copies leave out some clones; in studies compared against another copy, an unresolved V gene accounts for under half, and the cause of the remainder is not known. V and J calls and clone size come straight from that table; D and trimming were deduced from the DNA. In this sample the table shows roughly 180,000 clones, around 89% of which occur a single time. The ten top clones hold roughly 3.7% of the sample.

Reading the germline V gene (reference sequence) gives CDR1 SEHNR and CDR2 FQNEAQ. There are 12 amino acids in the CDR3, from cysteine to phenylalanine inclusive. CDR3 DNA is the only sequence kept; it has 36 bases, read in frame from the first base. V loses 3 bases of germline sequence and J loses 7 bases, and the interval between the two ends is 10 bases. This receptor chain uses TRBV7-9 and TRBJ2-7; the D gene remains uncertain. The sample taken for sequencing was peripheral blood. This receptor was identified in a woman aged 25 to 45 with acute or convalescent COVID-19. The CDR3: CASSFSLLEQYF. The nucleotide sequence reads as follows: TGTGCCAGCAGCTTTTCACTACTTGAGCAGTACTTC.